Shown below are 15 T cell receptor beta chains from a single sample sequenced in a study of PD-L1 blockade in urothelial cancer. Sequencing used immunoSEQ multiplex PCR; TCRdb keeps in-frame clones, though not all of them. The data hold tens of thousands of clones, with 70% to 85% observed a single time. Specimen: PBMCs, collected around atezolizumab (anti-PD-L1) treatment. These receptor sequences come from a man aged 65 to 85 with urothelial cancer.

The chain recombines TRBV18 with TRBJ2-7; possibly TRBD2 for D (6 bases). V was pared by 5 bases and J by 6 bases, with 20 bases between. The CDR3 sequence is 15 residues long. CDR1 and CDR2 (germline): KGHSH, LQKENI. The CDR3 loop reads CASSNPSGSWGEQYF. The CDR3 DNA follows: TGTGCCAGCTCAAACCCGTCCGGGAGCTGGGGCGAGCAGTACTTC. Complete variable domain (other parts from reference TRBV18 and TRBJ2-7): NAGVMQNPRHLVRRRGQEARLRCSPMKGHSHVYWYRQLPEEGLKFMVYLQKENIIDESGMPKERFSAEFPKEGPSILRIQQVVRGDSAAYFCASSNPSGSWGEQYFGPGTRLTVT.

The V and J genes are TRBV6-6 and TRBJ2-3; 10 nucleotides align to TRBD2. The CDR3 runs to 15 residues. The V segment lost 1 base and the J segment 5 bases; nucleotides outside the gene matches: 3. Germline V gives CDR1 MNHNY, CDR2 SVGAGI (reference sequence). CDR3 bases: TGTGCCAGCAGTTACTTAGCGGGAGGCGGAGATACGCAGTATTTT. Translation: CASSYLAGGGDTQYF.

In nucleotides, the CDR3 is TGTGCCAGCAGCCCCCCGACTAGCGTCGATGAGCAGTTCTTC. This gives the protein CASSPPTSVDEQFF. The V and J genes are TRBV9 and TRBJ2-1, with 8 bases fitting TRBD2. Trimming cost V 4 bases and J 8 bases; bases outside gene matches: 8. Germline-derived CDR1 and CDR2 are SGDLS and YYNGEE. The CDR3 is made up of 14 amino acids.

This CDR3 reads CASSFSVWELFF. The CDR3 region has the DNA TGTGCCAGCAGCTTTAGCGTATGGGAGCTGTTTTTT. The chain carries TRBV11-2 and TRBJ2-2; D may be TRBD2 (5 bases). Between the trimmed V and J ends, which lost 3 bases and 9 bases, there was a span of 8 bases. The germline V gene encodes CDR1 SGHAT and CDR2 FQNNGV. CDR3 length equals 12 residues.

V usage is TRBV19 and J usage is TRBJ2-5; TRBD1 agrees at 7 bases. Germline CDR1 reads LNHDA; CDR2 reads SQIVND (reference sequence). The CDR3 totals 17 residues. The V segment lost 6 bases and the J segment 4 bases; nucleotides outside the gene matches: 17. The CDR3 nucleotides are TGTGCCAGTAGAGATCCAGGGGGTCCTAATCTAAGAGAGACCCAGTACTTC. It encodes CASRDPGGPNLRETQYF.

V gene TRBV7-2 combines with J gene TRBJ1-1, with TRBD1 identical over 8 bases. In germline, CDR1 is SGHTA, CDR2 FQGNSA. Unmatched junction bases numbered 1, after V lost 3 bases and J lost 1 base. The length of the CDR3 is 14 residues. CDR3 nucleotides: TGTGCCAGCAGCTTTGGGACAGGGAACACTGAAGCTTTCTTT. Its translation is CASSFGTGNTEAFF.

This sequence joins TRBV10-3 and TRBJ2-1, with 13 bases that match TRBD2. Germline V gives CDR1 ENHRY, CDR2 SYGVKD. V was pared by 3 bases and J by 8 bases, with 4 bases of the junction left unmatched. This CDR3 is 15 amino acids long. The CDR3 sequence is CAISDRTSGSHEQFF. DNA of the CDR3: TGTGCCATCAGTGACCGGACTAGCGGGAGCCATGAGCAGTTCTTC.

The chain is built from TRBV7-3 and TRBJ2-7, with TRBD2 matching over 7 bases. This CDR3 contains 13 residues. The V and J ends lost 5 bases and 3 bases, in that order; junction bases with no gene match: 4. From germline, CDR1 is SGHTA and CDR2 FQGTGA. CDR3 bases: TGTGCCAGCAGCCCTCCTAGCGGCTACGAGCAGTACTTC. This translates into CASSPPSGYEQYF.

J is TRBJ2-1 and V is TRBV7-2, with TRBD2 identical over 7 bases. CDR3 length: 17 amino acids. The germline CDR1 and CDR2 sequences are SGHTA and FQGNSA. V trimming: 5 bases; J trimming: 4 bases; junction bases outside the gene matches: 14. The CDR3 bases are TGTGCCAGCAGCAAAGGCTTAGCGGGTCCCTGGTACAATGAGCAGTTCTTC. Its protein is CASSKGLAGPWYNEQFF.

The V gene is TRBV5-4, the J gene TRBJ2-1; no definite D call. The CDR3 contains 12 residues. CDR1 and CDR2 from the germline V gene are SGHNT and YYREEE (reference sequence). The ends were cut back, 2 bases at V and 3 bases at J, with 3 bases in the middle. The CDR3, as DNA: TGTGCCAGCAGCTTCGGCTACAATGAGCAGTTCTTC. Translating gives CASSFGYNEQFF.

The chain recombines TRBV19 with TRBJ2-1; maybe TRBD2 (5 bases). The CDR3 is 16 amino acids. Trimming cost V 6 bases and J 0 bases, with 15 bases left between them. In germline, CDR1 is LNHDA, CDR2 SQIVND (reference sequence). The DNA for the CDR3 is TGTGCCAGTAGCCTGGACTTCCAGAGCTCCTACAATGAGCAGTTCTTC. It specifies CASSLDFQSSYNEQFF. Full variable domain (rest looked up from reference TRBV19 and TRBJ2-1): DGGITQSPKYLFRKEGQNVTLSCEQNLNHDAMYWYRQDPGQGLRLIYYSQIVNDFQKGDIAEGYSVSREKKESFPLTVTSAQKNPTAFYLCASSLDFQSSYNEQFFGPGTRLTVL.

The CDR3 loop reads CASSVAGNKNTEAFF. In DNA, the CDR3 is TGTGCCAGCAGCGTAGCTGGCAATAAGAACACTGAAGCTTTCTTT. The rearrangement uses TRBV9 and TRBJ1-1; D unresolved. V was cut by 0 bases and J by 1 base, with 10 bases left in between. From germline, CDR1 is SGDLS and CDR2 YYNGEE. This CDR3 region has 15 residues.

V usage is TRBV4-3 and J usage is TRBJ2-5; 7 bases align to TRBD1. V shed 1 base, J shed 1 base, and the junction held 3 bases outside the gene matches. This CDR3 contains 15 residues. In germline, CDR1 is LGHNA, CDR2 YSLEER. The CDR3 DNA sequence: TGCGCCAGCAGCCAAGGACAGGGCCCCCAAGAGACCCAGTACTTC. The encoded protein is CASSQGQGPQETQYF.

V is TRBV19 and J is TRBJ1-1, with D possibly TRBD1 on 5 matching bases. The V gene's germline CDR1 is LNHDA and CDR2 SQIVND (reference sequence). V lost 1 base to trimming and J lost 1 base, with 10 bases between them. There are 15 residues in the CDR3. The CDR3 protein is CASSIGGEGNTEAFF. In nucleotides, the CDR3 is TGTGCCAGTAGTATAGGAGGGGAGGGGAACACTGAAGCTTTCTTT.

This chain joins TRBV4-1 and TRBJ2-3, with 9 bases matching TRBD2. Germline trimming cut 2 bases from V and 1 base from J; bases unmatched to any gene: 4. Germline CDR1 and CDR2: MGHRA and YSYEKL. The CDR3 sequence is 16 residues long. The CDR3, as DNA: TGCGCCAGCAGCCAATACCTAGCGGGGCGCACAGATACGCAGTATTTT. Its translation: CASSQYLAGRTDTQYF.